A selection of T cell receptor beta chains follows, all from one sample in a study of blood T cell repertoires in COVID-19. The protocol was immunoSEQ multiplex PCR, while the TCRdb copy is restricted to in-frame clones and leaves out a portion. The repertoire holds about 26,000 clones, 70% to 90% seen once, with 2.5% to 3% in the top ten. The sequenced sample consisted of peripheral blood. The source of these receptors is a human donor in a cohort sampled during active COVID-19. The CDR3 runs from the conserved cysteine through the conserved F or W. The D gene is left open where the match is weak. Clone size is stated in some rows and not others, as once, few, many or a class when expanded.

v_call,j_call,d_call,clone_size,cdr3_nt,cdr3_aa
TRBV28,TRBJ2-2,.,.,TGTGCCAGCAGACCGCCCGGGAGTACGAACACCGGGGAGCTGTTTTTT,CASRPPGSTNTGELFF
TRBV2,TRBJ1-5,TRBD1,.,TGTGCCAGCAGTGTCCTAGGACAGGTCAACTATCAGCCCCAGCATTTT,CASSVLGQVNYQPQHF
TRBV30,TRBJ1-5,TRBD1,once,TGTGCCTGGAGTGTTGGCGCCACCGGGACAGGGAGGAATCAGCCCCAGCATTTT,CAWSVGATGTGRNQPQHF
TRBV28,TRBJ1-2,.,.,TGTGCCAGTTACTTCCAGGGAGGAGAAGGCTACACCTTC,CASYFQGGEGYTF
TRBV7-9,TRBJ1-6,TRBD1,few,TGTGCCAGCAGCGGGACGACAGGGCAACTCCACTTT,CASSGTTGQLHF
TRBV18,TRBJ1-3,.,.,TGTGCCAGCTCACCACCGGGCTCTCTAAACACCATATATTTT,CASSPPGSLNTIYF
TRBV5-1,TRBJ2-2,.,.,TGCGCCAGCAGCTTGGTCAGCACCGGGGAGCTGTTTTTT,CASSLVSTGELFF
TRBV28,TRBJ1-2,.,.,TGTGCCAGCAGTTTGGGCCAGAATCTTAACTATGGCTACACCTTC,CASSLGQNLNYGYTF
TRBV6-5,TRBJ2-5,.,.,TGTGCCAGCAGCCCGAATCTATTCCAAGAGACCCAGTACTTC,CASSPNLFQETQYF
TRBV24-1,TRBJ2-2,.,.,TGTGCCACCAGTGGCGGTCCCGGGGAGCTGTTTTTT,CATSGGPGELFF
TRBV12-3/TRBV12-4,TRBJ2-1,TRBD2,.,TGTGCCAGCTCGAGCGGGGGGGCCAATGAGCAGTTCTTC,CASSSGGANEQFF
TRBV30,TRBJ1-2,.,few,TGTGCCTGGACGCGGGGAGGGTTGTATGGCTACACCTTC,CAWTRGGLYGYTF
TRBV5-6,TRBJ1-3,TRBD1,.,TGTGCCAGCAGCCCTCCCGGGACAGGGTATTCTGGAAACACCATATATTTT,CASSPPGTGYSGNTIYF
TRBV28,TRBJ1-6,.,.,TGTGCCAGCAGCCCCGACACCTATAATTCACCCCTCCACTTT,CASSPDTYNSPLHF
TRBV6-2/TRBV6-3,TRBJ1-2,.,few,TGTGCCAGCAGTTACTCAGGGGGCTATGGCTACACCTTC,CASSYSGGYGYTF